These 23 T cell receptor beta chains were all obtained from the same sample, sequenced in a study of blood T cell repertoires in COVID-19. Profiled with immunoSEQ multiplex PCR; TCRdb holds only in-frame clones, not every one. The data contain some 96,000 clones, 83% of them singletons. Sequencing was carried out using peripheral blood. The receptors come from a human donor in a cohort sampled during active COVID-19.

The chain couples TRBV5-1 to TRBJ1-6, with TRBD1 as a possible D gene (5 bases). Trimming stripped 0 bases from V and 1 base from J, with 14 bases between. Germline V gives CDR1 SGHRS, CDR2 YFSETQ. The CDR3 totals 18 residues. The CDR3 spells CASSLVRAGSSYNSPLHF. Here the CDR3 DNA reads TGCGCCAGCAGCTTGGTTCGGGCAGGGTCGTCCTATAATTCACCCCTCCACTTT.

V is TRBV4-1 and J is TRBJ1-2, with 7 positions matching TRBD1. This CDR3 contains 14 residues. After removal of 4 bases from V and 8 bases from J, the junction contained 10 bases not matched to a gene. Germline V gene sequence: CDR1 MGHRA, CDR2 YSYEKL. CDR3 DNA: TGCGCCAGCAGCCTTCCGACAGGGCAGGGAGGCTACACCTTC. Its protein is CASSLPTGQGGYTF.

The rearrangement links TRBV5-8 to TRBJ2-1; 9 bases align to TRBD2. The CDR3 totals 15 residues. V was clipped by 8 bases and J by 4 bases; unmatched bases: 10. From germline, CDR1 is SGHTS and CDR2 YDEGEE. This CDR3 is CASQGTREGYNEQFF. The CDR3 nucleotides read TGTGCCAGTCAGGGGACGCGGGAGGGTTACAATGAGCAGTTCTTC.

The rearrangement uses TRBV15 and TRBJ2-3; 7 bases fit TRBD2. Per germline, CDR1 LNHNV and CDR2 YYDKDF (reference sequence). V lost 0 bases to trimming and J lost 2 bases; unmatched junction nucleotides: 5. The CDR3 covers 16 residues. CDR3 protein: CATSRDHGGVTDTQYF. The CDR3 DNA reads TGTGCCACCAGCAGAGATCATGGGGGGGTCACAGATACGCAGTATTTT.

J is TRBJ2-3 and V is TRBV24-1, with 9 bases fitting TRBD2. The length of the CDR3 is 22 residues. Per germline, CDR1 KGHDR and CDR2 SFDVKD. J gave up 0 bases and V 1 base, and 19 bases lay outside the gene matches. The CDR3 DNA is TGTGCCACCAGTGATTTTAGCCGACAGCGGACCCTGACTAGCGGTAGCACAGATACGCAGTATTTT. Translation gives CATSDFSRQRTLTSGSTDTQYF.

The chain joins TRBV7-8 to TRBJ2-7; TRBD1 might be the D (6 bases). Germline CDR1 SGHVS, CDR2 FQNEAQ. V was trimmed by 2 bases and J by 0 bases, leaving 11 bases between them. The CDR3 is 15 residues long. CDR3 coding DNA: TGTGCCAGCAGCTTACTAGGACAGAACTCCTACGAGCAGTACTTC. It yields the protein CASSLLGQNSYEQYF.

As regards this clone: Other DNA variants within this sample encode the same CDR3. The chain joins TRBV5-1 to TRBJ1-1; D might be TRBD1 (5 bases). The germline V gene encodes CDR1 SGHRS and CDR2 YFSETQ. The CDR3 runs 14 residues. V lost 0 bases to trimming and J lost 1 base, with 7 bases between them. The CDR3 spells CASSLGGQNTEAFF. CDR3 DNA: TGCGCCAGCAGCTTGGGTGGACAGAACACTGAAGCTTTCTTT.

The gene calls are TRBV3-1 (or the pseudogene TRBV3-2) and TRBJ1-2; 7 nucleotides align to TRBD1. V was clipped by 3 bases and J by 6 bases; unmatched bases: 4. This CDR3 region has 13 residues. Germline CDR1 LGHDT, CDR2 YNNKEL (reference sequence). The CDR3 nucleotides are TGTGCCAGCAGCCACAGACAGGGTAATGGCTACACCTTC. Its protein is CASSHRQGNGYTF.

The chain is built from TRBV24-1 and TRBJ2-2; no firm D call. Trimming removed 6 bases at V and 4 bases at J, with 8 bases between. CDR3 length: 13 amino acids. The V gene's germline CDR1 is KGHDR and CDR2 SFDVKD. The CDR3 DNA reads TGTGCCACCAGTAGCAGGTCCACCGGGGAGCTGTTTTTT. Amino acids: CATSSRSTGELFF.

V gene TRBV6-6 combines with J gene TRBJ2-2; D may be TRBD2 (5 bases). In germline, CDR1 is MNHNY, CDR2 SVGAGI (reference sequence). Trimming took off 5 bases at V and 7 bases at J, with 8 bases between the two ends. CDR3 length: 12 amino acids. CDR3 loop: CASSKDFGELFF. The CDR3 DNA reads TGTGCCAGCAGTAAGGACTTCGGGGAGCTGTTTTTT.

This chain connects TRBV30 to TRBJ2-3, with 8 nucleotides matching TRBD2. V gave up 1 base and J gave up 9 bases; unmatched junction bases: 3. Germline V gene lookup returns CDR1 GTSNPN and CDR2 SVGIG (reference sequence). This CDR3 spans 12 amino acids. The CDR3 nucleotides read TGTGCCTGGAGTGAGGGACTAGGAACGCAGTATTTT. Amino acids: CAWSEGLGTQYF. Filled out from reference TRBV30 and TRBJ2-3, the complete variable domain reads SQTIHQWPATLVQPVGSPLSLECTVEGTSNPNLYWYRQAAGRGLQLLFYSVGIGQISSEVPQNLSASRPQDRQFILSSKKLLLSDSGFYLCAWSEGLGTQYFGPGTRLTVL.

The chain has TRBV30 and TRBJ2-7; D may be TRBD2 (6 bases). V was pared by 1 base and J by 9 bases, with 10 bases between. Germline V gene sequence: CDR1 GTSNPN, CDR2 SVGIG (reference sequence). The CDR3 is 11 residues long. CDR3 nucleotide sequence: TGTGCCTGGAGTGCCCAGGGAGGGCAGTACTTC. It encodes CAWSAQGGQYF.

The chain employs TRBV28 and TRBJ1-2; the match to TRBD1 covers 8 bases. Trimming took 6 bases from V and 3 from J; bases not matched to a gene: 6. Germline CDR1 MDHEN, CDR2 SYDVKM. The CDR3 loop spans 14 amino acids. CDR3 protein: CASSLGTGHYGYTF. As DNA, the CDR3 is TGTGCCAGCAGCCTCGGGACAGGACACTATGGCTACACCTTC.

V gene TRBV7-3 combines with J gene TRBJ2-2; D remains unclear. Germline V gives CDR1 SGHTA, CDR2 FQGTGA. CDR3 length: 16 residues. Trimming took 4 bases from V and 0 from J, leaving 12 bases between them. The CDR3 DNA reads TGTGCCAGCAGCTCCGCCGTACTTGCGAACACCGGGGAGCTGTTTTTT. Protein: CASSSAVLANTGELFF.

This clone was detected only once. The genes are TRBV7-9 and TRBJ2-7; no clear D. Trimming pared 1 base from V and 4 bases from J, leaving 11 bases between. In germline, CDR1 is SEHNR, CDR2 FQNEAQ (reference sequence). This CDR3 region has 14 residues. The CDR3 loop is CASSLGQVPYEQYF. CDR3 sequence (DNA): TGTGCCAGCAGCTTAGGACAAGTCCCTTACGAGCAGTACTTC.

J is TRBJ2-7 and V is TRBV6-6; 10 nucleotides match TRBD1. Looked up from germline, CDR1 is MNHNY and CDR2 is SVGAGI (reference sequence). This CDR3 has 15 residues. With V trimmed by 2 bases and J by 5 bases, 6 bases remained unmatched. CDR3 loop: CASSYPGQGFHEQYF. The CDR3 nucleotides are TGTGCCAGCAGTTACCCGGGACAGGGGTTTCACGAGCAGTACTTC.

The V call is TRBV5-1, the J call TRBJ1-1; D gene uncertain. The length of the CDR3 is 15 residues. Germline lookup yields CDR1 SGHRS and CDR2 YFSETQ. V was trimmed by 4 bases and J by 3 bases, leaving 16 bases between them. The CDR3 here is CASSPYSPEDTEAFF. The CDR3 DNA sequence: TGCGCCAGCAGCCCATACAGCCCGGAGGACACTGAAGCTTTCTTT. Using reference TRBV5-1 and TRBJ1-1 for the parts outside the CDR3, the full variable domain is KAGVTQTPRYLIKTRGQQVTLSCSPISGHRSVSWYQQTPGQGLQFLFEYFSETQRNKGNFPGRFSGRQFSNSRSEMNVSTLELGDSALYLCASSPYSPEDTEAFFGQGTRLTVV.

This clone was counted a few times. CDR3 coding DNA: TGTGCCAGCAGTGGGAGACAATCCTCTGGAAACACCATATATTTT. Protein product: CASSGRQSSGNTIYF. This rearrangement joins TRBV28 to TRBJ1-3; D uncertain. This CDR3 region has 15 residues. Trimming pared 5 bases from V and 0 bases from J, leaving 11 bases between. Germline V gives CDR1 MDHEN, CDR2 SYDVKM.

This chain uses TRBV6-2 or TRBV6-3 with TRBJ1-2; unclear D gene. Trimming removed 5 bases at V and 3 bases at J, with 10 bases between. The length of the CDR3 is 13 residues. In germline, CDR1 is MNHEY, CDR2 SVGEGT. Here the CDR3 DNA reads TGTGCCAGCAGTACAGAATTTTACTATGGCTACACCTTC. This translates into CASSTEFYYGYTF.

The chain is built from TRBV9 and TRBJ2-7; TRBD2 agrees at 9 bases. With 0 bases clipped from V and 3 bases from J, the junction kept 4 bases outside the gene matches. This CDR3 region has 15 residues. CDR1 is SGDLS, CDR2 YYNGEE, per germline. The CDR3 here is CASSVGRGGLYEQYF. The CDR3 DNA is TGTGCCAGCAGCGTAGGGCGGGGGGGACTCTACGAGCAGTACTTC. The complete variable domain, with remaining parts taken from reference TRBV9 and TRBJ2-7, reads DSGVTQTPKHLITATGQRVTLRCSPRSGDLSVYWYQQSLDQGLQFLIQYYNGEERAKGNILERFSAQQFPDLHSELNLSSLELGDSALYFCASSVGRGGLYEQYFGPGTRLTVT.

The chain couples TRBV19 to TRBJ1-1; 7 nucleotides match TRBD1. V lost 4 bases and J lost 1; bases outside the gene matches: 6. Germline-derived CDR1 and CDR2 are LNHDA and SQIVND (reference sequence). The CDR3 is 15 residues long. The CDR3 spells CASSRARGANTEAFF. The CDR3 DNA reads TGTGCCAGTAGTAGGGCCAGGGGGGCGAACACTGAAGCTTTCTTT.

CDR3 loop: CASSLGHHPGNTIYF. CDR3 in DNA: TGTGCCAGCAGCTTGGGACACCACCCTGGAAACACCATATATTTT. V usage is TRBV7-2 and J usage is TRBJ1-3, with D possibly being TRBD1 (6 bases). This CDR3 is 15 amino acids long. The germline V gene has CDR1 SGHTA and CDR2 FQGNSA. Trimming shortened V by 3 bases and J by 2 bases, and 11 bases separated the two germline ends.

The rearrangement uses TRBV7-2 and TRBJ2-5, with TRBD1 identical over 8 bases. CDR3 length: 15 amino acids. The V segment lost 3 bases and the J segment 4 bases; nucleotides outside the gene matches: 7. The germline gives CDR1 SGHTA, CDR2 FQGNSA. As DNA, the CDR3 is TGTGCCAGCAGCTTGAACAGGGGGTCGGGAGAGACCCAGTACTTC. This translates into CASSLNRGSGETQYF.